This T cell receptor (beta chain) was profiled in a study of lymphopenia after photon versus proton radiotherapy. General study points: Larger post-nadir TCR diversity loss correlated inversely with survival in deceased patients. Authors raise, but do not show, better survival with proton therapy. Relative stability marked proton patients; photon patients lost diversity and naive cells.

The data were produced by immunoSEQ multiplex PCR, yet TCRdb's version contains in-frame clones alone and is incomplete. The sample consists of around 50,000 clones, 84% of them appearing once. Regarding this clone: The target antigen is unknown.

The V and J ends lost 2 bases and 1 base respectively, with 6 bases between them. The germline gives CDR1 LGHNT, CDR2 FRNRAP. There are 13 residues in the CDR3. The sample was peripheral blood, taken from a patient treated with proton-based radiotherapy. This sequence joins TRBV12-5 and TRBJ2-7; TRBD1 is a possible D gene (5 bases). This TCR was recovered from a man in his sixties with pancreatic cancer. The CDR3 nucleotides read TGTGCTAGTGGTTTGTCAGGGTCCTACGAGCAGTACTTC. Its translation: CASGLSGSYEQYF.